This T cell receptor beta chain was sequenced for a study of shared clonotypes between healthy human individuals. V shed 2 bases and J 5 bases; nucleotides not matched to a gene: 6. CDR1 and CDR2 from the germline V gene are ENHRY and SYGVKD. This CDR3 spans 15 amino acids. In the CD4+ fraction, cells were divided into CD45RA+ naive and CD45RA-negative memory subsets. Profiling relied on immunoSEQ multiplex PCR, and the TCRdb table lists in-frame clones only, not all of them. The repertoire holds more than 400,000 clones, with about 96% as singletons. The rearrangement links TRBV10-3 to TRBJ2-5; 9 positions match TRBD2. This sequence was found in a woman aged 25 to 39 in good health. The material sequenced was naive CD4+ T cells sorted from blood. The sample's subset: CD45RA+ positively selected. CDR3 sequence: CAISERAGGGETQYF. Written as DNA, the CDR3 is TGTGCCATCAGTGAGAGAGCGGGAGGAGGGGAGACCCAGTACTTC.